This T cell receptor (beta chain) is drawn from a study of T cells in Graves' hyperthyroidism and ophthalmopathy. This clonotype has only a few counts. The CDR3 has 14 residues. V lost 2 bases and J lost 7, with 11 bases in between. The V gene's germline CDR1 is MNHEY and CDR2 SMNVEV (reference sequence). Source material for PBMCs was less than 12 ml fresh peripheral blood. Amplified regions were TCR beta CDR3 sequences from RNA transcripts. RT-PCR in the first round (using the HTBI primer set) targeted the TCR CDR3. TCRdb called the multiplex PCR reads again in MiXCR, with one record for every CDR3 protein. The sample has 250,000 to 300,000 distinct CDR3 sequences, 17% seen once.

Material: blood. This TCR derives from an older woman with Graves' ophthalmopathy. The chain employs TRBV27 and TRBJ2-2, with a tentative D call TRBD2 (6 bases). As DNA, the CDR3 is TGTGCCAGCAGTTTAGGACCGGGGGTCGGGGAGCTGTTTTTT. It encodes CASSLGPGVGELFF.